This is a list of T cell receptor beta chains from one sample in a study of T cells in Graves' hyperthyroidism and ophthalmopathy. MiXCR, applied by TCRdb to the multiplex PCR reads, yields one record per CDR3 protein. Among a few hundred thousand distinct CDR3 sequences listed, just over 14% were seen once. The sample comprised blood. The receptors were gathered from a woman aged 40 to 49 with Graves' hyperthyroidism that later progressed to Graves' ophthalmopathy. CDR3s include the opening cysteine and the closing phenylalanine or tryptophan. Fields, in order: clone size, D gene, V gene, J gene, CDR3 DNA, CDR3 protein. D genes are given only for firm matches. For some rows the clone size is stated as once, few or many, or as a class when expanded; others skip it.

many	NA	TRBV19	TRBJ1-4	TGTGCCAGTAGCGACAGCGGTGGAGATGAAAAACTGTTTTTT	CASSDSGGDEKLFF
NA	NA	TRBV7-3	TRBJ2-7	TGTGCCAGCAGCCCCAAATCCATCACTCGGGATTCCTACGAGCAGTACTTC	CASSPKSITRDSYEQYF
many	TRBD1	TRBV27	TRBJ2-1	TGTGCCAGCAGTTTAAGGGACAGGGGTAGAGGAGAGGTAGGCTCCTACAATGAGCAGTTCTTC	CASSLRDRGRGEVGSYNEQFF
many	NA	TRBV3-1	TRBJ2-5	TGTGCCAGCAGCCCCTTAAGGGACGTAGCCAGCGAGACCCAGTACTTC	CASSPLRDVASETQYF
NA	TRBD1	TRBV18	TRBJ1-2	TGTGCCAGCTCACAAACGACAGGGACGCTCAATTATAACTATGGCTACACCTTC	CASSQTTGTLNYNYGYTF
few	NA	TRBV6-9	TRBJ2-2	TGTGCCAGCAAGTTATATAGGGGGAACACCGGGGAGCTGTTTTTT	CASKLYRGNTGELFF
NA	NA	TRBV6-6	TRBJ2-2	TGTGCCAGCAGTTACTCAGGGGTCGTGGCCGGGGAGCTGTTTTTT	CASSYSGVVAGELFF
many	NA	TRBV2	TRBJ1-1	TGTGCCAGCACCGGTACGAACACTGAAGCTTTCTTT	CASTGTNTEAFF
NA	TRBD1	TRBV14	TRBJ1-4	TGTGCCAGCAGCCCCCGGGACAGTAGGGATACAACTAATGAAAAACTGTTTTTT	CASSPRDSRDTTNEKLFF
many	NA	TRBV10-3	TRBJ2-5	TGTGCCATCGCCCCCGGCGGCCAAGAGACCCAGTACTTC	CAIAPGGQETQYF
NA	NA	TRBV6-1	TRBJ2-7	TGTGCCAGCATCTTTGGCCCAGGAACGGTCCGGGGCGAGCAGTACTTC	CASIFGPGTVRGEQYF
NA	NA	TRBV5-6	TRBJ2-2	TGTGCCAGCAACCCGGATGGCCTACCTGGGGAGCTGTTTTTT	CASNPDGLPGELFF
many	NA	TRBV5-1	TRBJ2-1	TGCGCCAGCAGCTTTGGGCAGTACTCCTACAATGAGCAGTTCTTC	CASSFGQYSYNEQFF
many	TRBD2	TRBV27	TRBJ2-1	TGTGCCAGCAGTTTAGGCGGGAGTGTCAATGAGCAGTTCTTC	CASSLGGSVNEQFF
many	NA	TRBV6-2/TRBV6-3	TRBJ2-1	TGTGCCAGCAGCAAAAGGGGATTCGGTGAGCAGTTCTTC	CASSKRGFGEQFF
NA	TRBD1	TRBV20-1	TRBJ1-1	TGCAGTGCCCCAGGGGGCTGGAACACTGAAGCTTTCTTT	CSAPGGWNTEAFF
NA	NA	TRBV20-1	TRBJ2-1	TGCAGTGCTAGAGGTCAGGGTCACTTAGCGCAGTTCTTC	CSARGQGHLAQFF
many	NA	TRBV15	TRBJ1-1	TGTGCCACCAGCAAAATTCCGGGAAGGCCATTTGAAGCTTTCTTT	CATSKIPGRPFEAFF
many	TRBD2	TRBV20-1	TRBJ2-5	TGCAGTCCCCCGTATACGACTCCGGGACTAGCGAAACAAGAGACCCAGTACTTC	CSPPYTTPGLAKQETQYF
many	NA	TRBV20-1	TRBJ1-1	TGCAGTGCTCCGGACACTGAAGCTTTCTTT	CSAPDTEAFF
NA	NA	TRBV5-1	TRBJ1-1	TGCGCCAGCAGCTTGGGTGGGCTAGGGAACACTGAAGCTTTCTTT	CASSLGGLGNTEAFF
many	TRBD1	TRBV7-2	TRBJ2-3	TGTGCCAGCAGTAGACAGGGAAGCACAGATACGCAGTATTTT	CASSRQGSTDTQYF